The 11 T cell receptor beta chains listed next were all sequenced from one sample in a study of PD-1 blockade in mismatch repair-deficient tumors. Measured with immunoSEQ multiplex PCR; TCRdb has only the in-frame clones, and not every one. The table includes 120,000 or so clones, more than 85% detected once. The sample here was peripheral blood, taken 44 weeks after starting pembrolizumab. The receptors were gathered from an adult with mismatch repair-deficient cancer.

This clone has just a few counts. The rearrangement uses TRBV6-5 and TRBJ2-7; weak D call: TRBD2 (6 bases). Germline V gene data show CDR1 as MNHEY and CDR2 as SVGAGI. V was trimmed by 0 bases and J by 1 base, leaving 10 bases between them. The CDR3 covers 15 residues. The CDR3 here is CASSYSAGRSYEQYF. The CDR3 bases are TGTGCCAGCAGTTACTCGGCAGGGAGGTCCTACGAGCAGTACTTC.

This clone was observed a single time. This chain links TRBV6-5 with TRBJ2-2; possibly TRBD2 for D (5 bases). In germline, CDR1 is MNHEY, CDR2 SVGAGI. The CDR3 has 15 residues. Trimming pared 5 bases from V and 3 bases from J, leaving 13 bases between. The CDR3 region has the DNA TGTGCCAGCAGTCGAACTAGGCGGGACACCGGGGAGCTGTTTTTT. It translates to CASSRTRRDTGELFF.

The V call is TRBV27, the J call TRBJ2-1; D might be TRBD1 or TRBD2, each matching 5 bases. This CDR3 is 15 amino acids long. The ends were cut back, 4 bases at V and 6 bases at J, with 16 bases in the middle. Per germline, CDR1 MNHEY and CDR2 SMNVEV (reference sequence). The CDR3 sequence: CASSYRGLRVNEQFF. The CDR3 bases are TGTGCCAGCAGTTATCGGGGCCTGCGGGTCAATGAGCAGTTCTTC.

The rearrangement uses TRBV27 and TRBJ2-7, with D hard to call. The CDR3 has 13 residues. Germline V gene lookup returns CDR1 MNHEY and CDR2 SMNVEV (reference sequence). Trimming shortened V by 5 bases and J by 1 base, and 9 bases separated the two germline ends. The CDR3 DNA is TGTGCCAGCAGTCCTCATTCGTCCTACGAGCAGTACTTC. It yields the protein CASSPHSSYEQYF.

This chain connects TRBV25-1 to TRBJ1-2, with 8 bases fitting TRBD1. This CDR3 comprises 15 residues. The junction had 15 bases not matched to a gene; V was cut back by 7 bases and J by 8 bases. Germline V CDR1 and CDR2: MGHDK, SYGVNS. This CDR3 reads CASTLGQGSSRGYTF. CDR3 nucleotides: TGTGCCAGCACCCTAGGACAGGGTAGTTCGAGGGGCTACACCTTC.

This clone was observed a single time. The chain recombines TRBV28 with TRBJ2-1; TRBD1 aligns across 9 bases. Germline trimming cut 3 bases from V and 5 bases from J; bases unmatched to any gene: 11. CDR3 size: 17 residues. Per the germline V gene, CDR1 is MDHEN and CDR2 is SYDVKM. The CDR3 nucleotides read TGTGCCAGCAGTTTCCTGAGAGGGACAGGGTACCACAATGAGCAGTTCTTC. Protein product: CASSFLRGTGYHNEQFF. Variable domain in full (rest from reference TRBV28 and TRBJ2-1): DVKVTQSSRYLVKRTGEKVFLECVQDMDHENMFWYRQDPGLGLRLIYFSYDVKMKEKGDIPEGYSVSREKKERFSLILESASTNQTSMYLCASSFLRGTGYHNEQFFGPGTRLTVL.

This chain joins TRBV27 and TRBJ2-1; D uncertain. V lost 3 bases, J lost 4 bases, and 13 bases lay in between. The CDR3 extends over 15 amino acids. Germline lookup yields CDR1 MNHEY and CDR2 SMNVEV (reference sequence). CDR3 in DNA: TGTGCCAGCAGTTTTTTGACTGATGTATACAATGAGCAGTTCTTC. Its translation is CASSFLTDVYNEQFF.

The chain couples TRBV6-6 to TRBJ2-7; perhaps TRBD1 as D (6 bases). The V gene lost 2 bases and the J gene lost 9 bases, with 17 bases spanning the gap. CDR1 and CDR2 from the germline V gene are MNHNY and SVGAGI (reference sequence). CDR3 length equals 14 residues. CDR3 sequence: CASSYSSRGDGQYF. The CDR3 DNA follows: TGTGCCAGCAGTTACAGCTCCAGGGGTGACGGGCAGTACTTC.

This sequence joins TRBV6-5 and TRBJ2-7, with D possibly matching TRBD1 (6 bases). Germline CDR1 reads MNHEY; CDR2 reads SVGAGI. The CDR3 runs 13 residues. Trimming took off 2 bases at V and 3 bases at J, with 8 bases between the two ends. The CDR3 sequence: CASSYKDSYEQYF. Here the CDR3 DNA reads TGTGCCAGCAGTTACAAGGACAGCTACGAGCAGTACTTC.

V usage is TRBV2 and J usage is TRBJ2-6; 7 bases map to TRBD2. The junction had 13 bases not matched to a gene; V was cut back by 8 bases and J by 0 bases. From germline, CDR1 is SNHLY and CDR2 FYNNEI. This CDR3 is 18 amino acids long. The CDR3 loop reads CASFWGGIRSSGANVLTF. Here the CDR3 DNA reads TGTGCCAGCTTTTGGGGGGGAATTAGGTCCTCTGGGGCCAACGTCCTGACTTTC. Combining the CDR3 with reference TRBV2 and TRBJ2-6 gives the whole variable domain EPEVTQTPSHQVTQMGQEVILRCVPISNHLYFYWYRQILGQKVEFLVSFYNNEISEKSEIFDDQFSVERPDGSNFTLKIRSTKLEDSAMYFCASFWGGIRSSGANVLTFGAGSRLTVL.

The DNA for the CDR3 is TGTGCCAGCAGCTTTTCACGCCATGAGCAGTTCTTC. Translation: CASSFSRHEQFF. The J gene is TRBJ2-1, the V gene TRBV11-1; D is ambiguous. Germline V lookup: CDR1 SGHAT, CDR2 FQDESV (reference sequence). The V gene lost 3 bases and the J gene lost 8 bases, with 8 bases spanning the gap. This CDR3 region has 12 residues.